What follows are 21 T cell receptor beta chains derived from one specimen sequenced in a study of lymphopenia after photon versus proton radiotherapy. Assay used: immunoSEQ multiplex PCR; TCRdb lists only in-frame clones, some missing. The data show about 55,000 clones, approximately 84% seen once. Here the sequenced sample was peripheral blood, taken from a patient treated with proton-based radiotherapy. All receptors derive from a man in his 60s with pancreatic cancer.

This rearrangement joins TRBV7-6 to TRBJ2-2; tentative D call: TRBD1 (6 bases). Germline CDR1 SGHVS, CDR2 FNYEAQ. There are 14 residues in the CDR3. V was pared by 1 base and J by 6 bases, with 9 bases between. The CDR3: CASSLEPGAGELFF. For the CDR3, the DNA is TGTGCCAGCAGCTTAGAGCCAGGGGCCGGGGAGCTGTTTTTT.

Here the CDR3 DNA reads TGTGCCAGCACCCGCCTCCCGGGAGTCGAGCAGTACTTC. Translating it yields CASTRLPGVEQYF. This chain links TRBV28 with TRBJ2-7, with D tentatively TRBD2 (6 bases). Trimming cost V 7 bases and J 6 bases, with 16 bases left between them. This CDR3 has 13 residues. Germline V CDR1 and CDR2: MDHEN, SYDVKM.

CDR3 sequence: CASSLGLGVRVNTQYF. DNA of the CDR3: TGTGCCAGCAGCTTGGGGTTAGGGGTCCGCGTGAATACGCAGTATTTT. The chain uses TRBV5-6 and TRBJ2-3; weak D call: TRBD1 (5 bases). With 0 bases removed from V and 7 bases from J, the gap between germline ends came to 18 bases. This CDR3 region has 16 residues. Germline V gene sequence: CDR1 SGHDT, CDR2 YYEEEE.

This clone appeared a few times. The chain has TRBV4-1 and TRBJ1-2; 7 bases line up with TRBD1. This CDR3 comprises 15 residues. With V trimmed by 4 bases and J by 3 bases, 8 bases remained unmatched. Germline loops: CDR1 MGHRA, CDR2 YSYEKL. DNA of the CDR3: TGCGCCAGCAGCCCCCAGAGAGGGGGCGACTATGGCTACACCTTC. This encodes CASSPQRGGDYGYTF.

This clone has a single count. The J gene is TRBJ2-1, the V gene TRBV6-1, with TRBD2 matching 10 bases. The CDR3 runs to 14 residues. Germline values: CDR1 MNHNS, CDR2 SASEGT. V lost 8 bases to trimming and J lost 4 bases; unmatched junction nucleotides: 5. CDR3 region: CASLGLAEYNEQFF. CDR3 nucleotides: TGTGCCAGCCTCGGACTAGCGGAATACAATGAGCAGTTCTTC.

The genes are TRBV6-1 and TRBJ1-2; 7 nucleotides agree with TRBD1. Trimming removed 10 bases from V and 3 bases from J; junction bases left unmatched: 2. This CDR3 spans 11 amino acids. Germline CDR1 is MNHNS and CDR2 is SASEGT. The DNA for the CDR3 is TGTGCCACCCAGGGGGACTATGGCTACACCTTC. This encodes CATQGDYGYTF.

The rearrangement uses TRBV14 and TRBJ1-2; D is possibly TRBD1 (6 bases). Trimming left V 2 bases short and J 7 bases short, with 11 bases between. The CDR3 runs to 13 residues. Germline-derived CDR1 and CDR2 are SGHDN and FVKESK. CDR3 in amino acids: CASSQQGYAGYTF. CDR3 in DNA: TGTGCCAGCAGCCAACAGGGGTACGCTGGCTACACCTTC.

The gene calls are TRBV14 and TRBJ2-1, with no clear D. V was trimmed by 1 base and J by 13 bases, leaving 17 bases between them. The germline gives CDR1 SGHDN, CDR2 FVKESK. CDR3 size: 14 residues. This chain's CDR3 is CASSQVYGRRDQFF. In DNA, the CDR3 is TGTGCCAGCAGCCAAGTTTACGGACGAAGGGATCAGTTCTTC.

The chain has TRBV30 and TRBJ2-3, with D possibly TRBD2 on 6 matching bases. This CDR3 has 12 residues. The germline V and J ends were trimmed by 5 bases and 6 bases, with 12 bases remaining between them. Germline V gives CDR1 GTSNPN, CDR2 SVGIG (reference sequence). The CDR3 bases are TGTGCCTGGGGGACTCGCGGGGATACGCAGTATTTT. It specifies CAWGTRGDTQYF.

The rearrangement joins TRBV28 to TRBJ1-1; perhaps TRBD1 as D (6 bases). This CDR3 contains 13 residues. In germline, CDR1 is MDHEN, CDR2 SYDVKM. V dropped 6 bases and J dropped 3 bases, with 11 bases sitting between them. The CDR3 loop is CASRSQGYTEAFF. The CDR3 coding sequence is TGTGCCAGCAGGTCACAGGGATACACTGAAGCTTTCTTT.

The rearrangement uses TRBV6-4 and TRBJ2-2; D gene unclear. Germline loops: CDR1 MRHNA, CDR2 SNTAGT. V was shortened by 3 bases and J by 3 bases, with 8 bases between the two germline ends. The CDR3 is 14 residues long. The CDR3 sequence is CASSEAPHTGELFF. The CDR3, as DNA: TGTGCCAGCAGTGAAGCCCCCCACACCGGGGAGCTGTTTTTT.

The V call is TRBV6-5, the J call TRBJ1-5; D not resolved. CDR1 and CDR2 (germline): MNHEY, SVGAGI. This CDR3 is 13 amino acids long. The V end was cut by 6 bases, the J end by 5 bases, with 11 bases between. The CDR3 sequence: CASSREADQPQHF. The CDR3 bases are TGTGCCAGCAGCCGCGAAGCCGATCAGCCCCAGCATTTT.

The genes are TRBV19 and TRBJ2-7; TRBD1 matches at 7 bases. CDR3 length: 13 residues. J gave up 3 bases and V 8 bases, and 7 bases lay outside the gene matches. Germline CDR1 reads LNHDA; CDR2 reads SQIVND (reference sequence). The CDR3, as DNA: TGTGCCAGTCAAGGGGGCAGATTCTACGAGCAGTACTTC. Its protein product is CASQGGRFYEQYF.

The gene calls are TRBV6-1 and TRBJ1-2; D may be TRBD1 (5 bases). CDR3 length equals 14 residues. Germline assignment: CDR1 MNHNS and CDR2 SASEGT. The ends were cut back, 3 bases at V and 5 bases at J, with 13 bases in the middle. CDR3 sequence (DNA): TGTGCCAGCAGTGATCGGGGCAGCTTTTATGGCTACACCTTC. Its protein product is CASSDRGSFYGYTF.

The CDR3: CASSRKAPGGYTF. DNA for the CDR3: TGTGCCAGCAGCCGGAAGGCCCCGGGGGGCTACACCTTC. This chain joins TRBV21-1 and TRBJ1-2. TRBV21-1 constitutes a pseudogene. The CDR3 has 13 amino acids.

This chain joins TRBV29-1 and TRBJ2-2; D gene unclear. Germline CDR1 SQVTM, CDR2 ANQGSEA. This CDR3 is 13 amino acids long. The germline V and J ends were trimmed by 7 bases and 4 bases, with 13 bases remaining between them. CDR3 sequence (DNA): TGCAGCGCCACCGAGACGATCACCGGGGAGCTGTTTTTT. This translates into CSATETITGELFF.

This clone was detected only a few times. This sequence joins TRBV10-3 and TRBJ1-2; 11 nucleotides agree with TRBD1. J lost 4 bases, V lost 10 bases, and 11 bases had no gene match. This CDR3 has 15 residues. The germline V gene encodes CDR1 ENHRY and CDR2 SYGVKD. The DNA for the CDR3 is TGTGCCACCGGGTCGAGGACAGGGGGCGGCTATGGCTACACCTTC. This gives the protein CATGSRTGGGYGYTF.

The V gene is TRBV11-1, the J gene TRBJ2-4; D perhaps matches TRBD1 (6 bases). The germline V gene encodes CDR1 SGHAT and CDR2 FQDESV (reference sequence). CDR3 length equals 14 residues. V was pared by 5 bases and J by 3 bases, with 11 bases between. The CDR3 spells CASSPDRNKNIQYF. CDR3 bases: TGTGCCAGCAGCCCTGACAGGAACAAAAACATTCAGTACTTC.

The CDR3 DNA follows: TGTGCCAGCAGACAAAACTACGAGCAGTACTTC. Amino acid sequence: CASRQNYEQYF. The chain joins TRBV6-8 to TRBJ2-7; no firm D call. This CDR3 comprises 11 residues. Germline assignment: CDR1 MNHGY and CDR2 SAAAGT. Trimming removed 6 bases from V and 3 bases from J, with 6 bases in between.

This clone was picked up one time. The chain couples TRBV28 to TRBJ2-7; D might be TRBD1 or TRBD2, each matching 5 bases. The CDR3 extends over 13 amino acids. From germline, CDR1 is MDHEN and CDR2 SYDVKM. Deletions cut 10 bases from V and 0 bases from J, with 13 bases between. CDR3 nucleotides: TGTGCCACCGGGACGTTGAGCTCCTACGAGCAGTACTTC. Residues: CATGTLSSYEQYF.

This clone came up a few times. This chain links TRBV27 with TRBJ2-7, with 8 bases fitting TRBD1. V lost 5 bases, J lost 0 bases, and 6 bases stayed unmatched. The CDR3 is 15 residues long. The germline V gene has CDR1 MNHEY and CDR2 SMNVEV (reference sequence). The CDR3 DNA sequence: TGTGCCAGCAGTGCTTCCGGGACAGGCTCCTACGAGCAGTACTTC. Protein product: CASSASGTGSYEQYF.